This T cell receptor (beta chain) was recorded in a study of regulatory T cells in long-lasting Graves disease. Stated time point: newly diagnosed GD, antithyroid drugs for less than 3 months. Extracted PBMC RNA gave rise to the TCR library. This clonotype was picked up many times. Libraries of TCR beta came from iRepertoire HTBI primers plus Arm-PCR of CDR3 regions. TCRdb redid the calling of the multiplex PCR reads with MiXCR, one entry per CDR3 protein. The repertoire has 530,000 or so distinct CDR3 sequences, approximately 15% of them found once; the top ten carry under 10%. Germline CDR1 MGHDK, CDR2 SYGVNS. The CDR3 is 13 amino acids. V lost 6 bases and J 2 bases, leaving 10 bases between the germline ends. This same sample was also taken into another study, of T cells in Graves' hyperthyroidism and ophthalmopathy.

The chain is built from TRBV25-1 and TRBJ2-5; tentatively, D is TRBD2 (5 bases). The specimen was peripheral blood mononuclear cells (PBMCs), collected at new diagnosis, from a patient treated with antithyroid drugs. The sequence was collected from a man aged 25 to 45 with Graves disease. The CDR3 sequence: CASRRASQETQYF. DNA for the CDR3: TGTGCCAGCAGGAGGGCTAGTCAAGAGACCCAGTACTTC.